This entry is about one TCR beta chain. Its antigen is unknown. The sample comes from a study of cytomegalovirus exposure and HLA in healthy donors. Study information: The roughly 670 first-cohort repertoires and the 100 to 150 validation repertoires shared the same platform, a later analysis reported. The study, taken as a whole, reports: For most TCR sequences rarity was the rule, although some public TCRs occurred in many donors.

This CDR3 has 14 residues. The junction had 6 bases not matched to a gene; V was cut back by 5 bases and J by 9 bases. Germline CDR1 reads SGHTA; CDR2 reads FQGTGA. Only in-frame clones appear in the TCRdb table, and some are missing; sequencing was by immunoSEQ multiplex PCR. The table shows fewer than 200,000 clones, with around 92% occurring only once. The sequencing sample was made of PBMCs. The chain carries TRBV7-3 and TRBJ2-1; the match to TRBD2 covers 11 bases. The receptor was derived from a woman between 18 and 29 years old in good health and CMV-seropositive. CDR3 nucleotide sequence: TGTGCCAGCAGCCGGACCGGGACTAGCGGTGAGCAGTTCTTC. Translation gives CASSRTGTSGEQFF.